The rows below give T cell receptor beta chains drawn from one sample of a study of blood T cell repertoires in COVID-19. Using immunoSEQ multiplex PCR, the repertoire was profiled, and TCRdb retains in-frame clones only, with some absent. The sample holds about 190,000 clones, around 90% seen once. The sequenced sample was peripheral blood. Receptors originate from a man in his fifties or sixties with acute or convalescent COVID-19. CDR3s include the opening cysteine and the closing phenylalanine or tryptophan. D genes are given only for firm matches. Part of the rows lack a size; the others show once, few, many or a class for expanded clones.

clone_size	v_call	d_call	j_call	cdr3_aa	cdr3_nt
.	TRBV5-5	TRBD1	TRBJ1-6	CASSSGQEPYSYNSPLHF	TGTGCCAGCAGCTCCGGACAGGAACCTTACTCCTATAATTCACCCCTCCACTTT
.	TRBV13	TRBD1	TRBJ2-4	CASSSRTGLSDIQYF	TGTGCCAGCAGCTCCCGGACAGGCCTGTCAGACATTCAGTACTTC
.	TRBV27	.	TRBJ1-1	CASSFQTGLNTEAFF	TGTGCCAGCAGTTTCCAGACAGGATTGAACACTGAAGCTTTCTTT
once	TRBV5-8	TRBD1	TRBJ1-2	CASSFTLNRGDRGGYTF	TGTGCCAGCAGCTTTACCTTGAACAGGGGTGATCGTGGTGGCTACACCTTC
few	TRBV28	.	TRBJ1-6	CASSFYGQGYSPLHF	TGTGCCAGCAGTTTCTATGGACAAGGCTATTCACCCCTCCACTTT
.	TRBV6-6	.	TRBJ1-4	CASLSGQGIDEKLFF	TGTGCCAGCCTATCAGGGCAGGGGATAGACGAAAAACTGTTTTTT
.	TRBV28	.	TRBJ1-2	CASSQEGGYTF	TGTGCCAGCAGCCAAGAGGGTGGCTACACCTTC
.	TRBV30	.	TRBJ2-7	CAWSLHSGREQYF	TGTGCCTGGAGCCTTCACTCTGGTCGGGAGCAGTACTTC
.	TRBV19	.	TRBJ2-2	CASSMGQNTGELFF	TGTGCCAGTAGTATGGGACAGAACACCGGGGAGCTGTTTTTT
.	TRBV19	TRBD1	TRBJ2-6	CASSRPPGGQGISSGANVLTF	TGTGCCAGTAGTCGGCCCCCAGGGGGTCAGGGAATTTCCTCTGGGGCCAACGTCCTGACTTTC
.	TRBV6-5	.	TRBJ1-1	CASRDSLNTEAFF	TGTGCCAGCAGAGACAGCCTGAACACTGAAGCTTTCTTT
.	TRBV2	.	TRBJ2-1	CASSEEVSGEQFF	TGTGCCAGCAGTGAAGAGGTCAGCGGTGAGCAGTTCTTC
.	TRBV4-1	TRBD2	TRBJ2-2	CASSQGETSSVSGELFF	TGCGCCAGCAGCCAAGGGGAGACTAGCTCGGTTTCCGGGGAGCTGTTTTTT
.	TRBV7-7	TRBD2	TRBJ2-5	CASSSEPAGDHMGTQYF	TGTGCTAGCAGCTCGGAGCCGGCGGGAGACCATATGGGGACCCAGTACTTC
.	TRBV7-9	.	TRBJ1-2	CASSLVLNYGYTF	TGTGCCAGCAGCTTAGTTTTAAACTATGGCTACACCTTC